This is a list of T cell receptor beta chains from one sample in a study of OX40 agonist ivuxolimab in advanced cancers. This table comes from immunoSEQ multiplex PCR, and its TCRdb copy is limited to in-frame clones, with some not included. In the table there are about 76,000 clones, around 90% of which are singletons. Source: CD4+ or CD8+ T cells sorted from blood, taken in a trial of the OX40 agonist ivuxolimab. The receptors shown here come from an adult with an advanced solid tumor such as melanoma, head and neck, liver or kidney cancer. The CDR3 runs from the conserved cysteine through the conserved F or W. The D gene is left open where the match is weak. Clone size is stated in some rows and not others, as once, few, many or a class when expanded.

clone size	D gene	V gene	J gene	CDR3 DNA	CDR3 protein
NA	TRBD2	TRBV5-1	TRBJ2-1	TGCGCCAGCAGCGGAGGGACTAGCGGGAGGGTATACAATGAGCAGTTCTTC	CASSGGTSGRVYNEQFF
once	NA	TRBV5-1	TRBJ2-2	TGCGCCAGCAGCTTTGGGCCCGAGAACACCGGGGAGCTGTTTTTT	CASSFGPENTGELFF
NA	NA	TRBV6-6	TRBJ1-2	TGTGCCAGCAGTCCGGGACATAACTATGGCTACACCTTC	CASSPGHNYGYTF
NA	NA	TRBV29-1	TRBJ2-2	TGCAGCGTTGTCCCAGGGGCGTTGAACACCGGGGAGCTGTTTTTT	CSVVPGALNTGELFF
NA	NA	TRBV27	TRBJ2-4	TGTGCCAGCAGTCCCTATCCGACAGGTACAAACATTCAGTACTTC	CASSPYPTGTNIQYF
NA	NA	TRBV18	TRBJ1-1	TGTGCCAGCTCGTTGGTCGAGGACACTGAAGCTTTCTTT	CASSLVEDTEAFF
NA	NA	TRBV13	TRBJ2-5	TGTGCCAGCAGCTTCCAAGAGACCCAGTACTTC	CASSFQETQYF
NA	TRBD1	TRBV11-2	TRBJ2-7	TGTGCCAGCAGCTCGTACAGGGGGCGAGAAAGCGAGCAGTACTTC	CASSSYRGRESEQYF
NA	TRBD2	TRBV27	TRBJ2-3	TGTGCCAGCAGTCTCAACCCGGGACTAGTGGCAGATACGCAGTATTTT	CASSLNPGLVADTQYF
medium-sized	NA	TRBV19	TRBJ1-4	TGTGCCAGTAGTATCCGGACCGCGGTCGAACTGTTTTTT	CASSIRTAVELFF
NA	TRBD2	TRBV11-2	TRBJ2-1	TGTGCCAGCAGCTTCGGGGCGGGAGTAGCGGAGAATGAGCAGTTCTTC	CASSFGAGVAENEQFF
NA	TRBD1	TRBV6-6	TRBJ1-1	TGTGCCAGCAGTTACGGGGCAGGGGGAAGTTTGACTGAAGCTTTCTTT	CASSYGAGGSLTEAFF
NA	NA	TRBV27	TRBJ2-7	TGTGCCAGCAGTTTAAAGGGGTACGAGCAGTACTTC	CASSLKGYEQYF
once	TRBD2	TRBV29-1	TRBJ2-7	TGCAGCGTCGGGGCTAGCGGACTCTACGAGCAGTACTTC	CSVGASGLYEQYF
NA	TRBD1	TRBV12-5	TRBJ2-5	TGTGCTAGTGGTTTCGGACAGGGCGGGGAGACCCAGTACTTC	CASGFGQGGETQYF
NA	NA	TRBV7-8	TRBJ2-7	TGTGCCAGCAGCGTGGACTTGTACGAGCAGTACTTC	CASSVDLYEQYF
NA	NA	TRBV9	TRBJ2-7	TGTGCCAGCAGCGTAGCCGCCGGTTGGTTCCCGGGCCCCCCTTTCTACGAGCAGTACTTC	CASSVAAGWFPGPPFYEQYF
NA	TRBD2	TRBV11-3	TRBJ2-2	TGTGCCAGCAGCTTACAGCATGGACTAGCGGACACCGGGGAGCTGTTTTTT	CASSLQHGLADTGELFF
NA	NA	TRBV5-8	TRBJ2-5	TGTGCCAGCAGCGGGGGGTACCAAGAGACCCAGTACTTC	CASSGGYQETQYF
NA	NA	TRBV4-1	TRBJ1-1	TGCGCCAGCAGCCAAGTCGCCGAGGGGGCTTTCTTT	CASSQVAEGAFF
NA	TRBD1	TRBV29-1	TRBJ2-5	TGCAGCGTTGAAGATCCAGAGGGGGCGCGGTCACTGGAGACCCAGTACTTC	CSVEDPEGARSLETQYF
NA	NA	TRBV9	TRBJ2-2	TGTGCCAGCAGCCCCATGGGGCCGAACACCGGGGAGCTGTTTTTT	CASSPMGPNTGELFF
NA	NA	TRBV27	TRBJ2-4	TGTGCCAGCAGTTTGGGGGGCTCGACCAAAAACATTCAGTACTTC	CASSLGGSTKNIQYF
NA	NA	TRBV28	TRBJ2-4	TGTGCCAGCAGCCGAGGGCAAGGGGGGATTCAGTACTTC	CASSRGQGGIQYF
NA	NA	TRBV5-1	TRBJ2-3	TGCGCCAGCAGCTTGTATTTGTTGGGTGAGCCGGATACGCAGTATTTT	CASSLYLLGEPDTQYF
NA	NA	TRBV7-8	TRBJ1-5	TGTGCCAGCAGCGTGGACGGTCCTCAGCCCCAGCATTTT	CASSVDGPQPQHF
NA	TRBD2	TRBV4-1	TRBJ2-3	TGCGCCAGCAGCCAAGACCCCCATGCGGGAGTGGCAGATACGCAGTATTTT	CASSQDPHAGVADTQYF
NA	NA	TRBV6-5	TRBJ1-4	TGTGCCAGCAGTTACTCGACCGAAAAACTGTTTTTT	CASSYSTEKLFF
NA	TRBD2	TRBV27	TRBJ2-3	TGTGCCAGCAGTTTAGTCGCGGGAGTAGGAGATACGCAGTATTTT	CASSLVAGVGDTQYF
NA	NA	TRBV30	TRBJ1-4	TGTGCCTGGAGTAATCATGAAAAACTGTTTTTT	CAWSNHEKLFF
NA	NA	TRBV4-1	TRBJ1-6	TGCGCCAGCAGCCAAGAGAACTGGGACTTGGGTTCACCCCTCCACTTT	CASSQENWDLGSPLHF
NA	NA	TRBV4-1	TRBJ2-5	TGCGCCAGCAGCCAACAAACGGACGCGACCCCCACCCAGTACTTC	CASSQQTDATPTQYF
NA	TRBD2	TRBV11-2	TRBJ2-7	TGTGCCAGCAGCTTTACCGGGAGGGCCCACGAGCAGTACTTC	CASSFTGRAHEQYF
NA	NA	TRBV6-1	TRBJ1-2	TGTGCCAGCAGTCTGGACGGCCTCTATGGCTACACCTTC	CASSLDGLYGYTF
NA	TRBD1	TRBV2	TRBJ2-3	TGTGCCAGCAGTGAGGTTCAGGGGGCTTCACAAGATACGCAGTATTTT	CASSEVQGASQDTQYF
NA	NA	TRBV6-4	TRBJ2-3	TGTGCCAGCAGTGACTCGGGGGGGACAACAGATACGCAGTATTTT	CASSDSGGTTDTQYF
NA	TRBD2	TRBV4-1	TRBJ2-1	TGCGCCAGCAGCCAAGAGACTAGCGGGAGGGCCGATGAGCAGTTCTTC	CASSQETSGRADEQFF
once	NA	TRBV5-4	TRBJ2-5	TGTGCCAGCAGCTCCTGGGCAGAAGAGACCCAGTACTTC	CASSSWAEETQYF
once	NA	TRBV9	TRBJ2-1	TGTGCCAGCAGCTACACACTCCGCAACAATGAGCAGTTCTTC	CASSYTLRNNEQFF
NA	NA	TRBV28	TRBJ1-1	TGTGCCAGCAGTTTATTCATGAACACTGAAGCTTTCTTT	CASSLFMNTEAFF
NA	TRBD2	TRBV2	TRBJ2-7	TGTGCCAGCAGTGGACTAGCGGGAAAGAACGAGCAGTACTTC	CASSGLAGKNEQYF
NA	TRBD2	TRBV10-1	TRBJ2-1	TGCGCCAGCAGCCTCGGACTAGCGGGAGTGGGGGATGAGCAGTTCTTC	CASSLGLAGVGDEQFF
NA	NA	TRBV27	TRBJ2-1	TGTGCCACCTCTGACACTAGTCGCTACAATGAGCAGTTCTTC	CATSDTSRYNEQFF
NA	TRBD2	TRBV9	TRBJ2-4	TGTGCCAGCAGCGTAGGTGGAGCGGGAGGGCCTTGGAAAGAGAGACGCGTTCAGTACTTC	CASSVGGAGGPWKERRVQYF